Shown below are 13 T cell receptor beta chains from a single sample sequenced in a study of blood T cell repertoires in COVID-19. The protocol was immunoSEQ multiplex PCR, while the TCRdb copy is restricted to in-frame clones and leaves out a portion. Of a few hundred thousand clones listed, around four fifths were seen once; the top ten hold 14% to 15%. What was sequenced was PBMCs or T cells enriched from blood (not recorded which). Receptor source: a man aged 35 to 55 who had recovered from COVID-19.

The chain has TRBV5-6 and TRBJ1-4; D not certain. This CDR3 is built from 14 residues. Germline CDR1 SGHDT, CDR2 YYEEEE. V shed 0 bases and J shed 4 bases, with 7 bases lying between them. The CDR3, as DNA: TGTGCCAGCAGCTTGGACAGCCTTAATGAAAAACTGTTTTTT. Protein product: CASSLDSLNEKLFF. The variable domain in full, completed from reference TRBV5-6 and TRBJ1-4, reads DAGVTQSPTHLIKTRGQQVTLRCSPKSGHDTVSWYQQALGQGPQFIFQYYEEEERQRGNFPDRFSGHQFPNYSSELNVNALLLGDSALYLCASSLDSLNEKLFFGSGTQLSVL.

This clone was seen once. This rearrangement joins TRBV6-2 or TRBV6-3 to TRBJ2-7; a weak D match, TRBD2 (6 bases). The germline gives CDR1 MNHEY, CDR2 SVGEGT. V was trimmed by 6 bases and J by 2 bases, leaving 20 bases between them. The CDR3 loop spans 16 amino acids. CDR3 in DNA: TGTGCCAGCAGCCACCGCCCTCCGGGAGAAGCCTACGAGCAGTACTTC. Translated, it gives CASSHRPPGEAYEQYF.

The rearrangement uses TRBV19 and TRBJ2-2; TRBD2 might be the D (6 bases). CDR1 and CDR2 from the germline V gene are LNHDA and SQIVND (reference sequence). This CDR3 comprises 15 residues. Trimming removed 3 bases from V and 6 bases from J, with 14 bases in between. CDR3 protein: CASSIAGNRAGELFF. CDR3 nucleotide sequence: TGTGCCAGTAGTATTGCGGGAAATAGAGCCGGGGAGCTGTTTTTT.

The chain recombines TRBV27 with TRBJ2-7; no reliable D call. Germline assignment: CDR1 MNHEY and CDR2 SMNVEV (reference sequence). The germline V and J ends were trimmed by 5 bases and 2 bases, with 10 bases remaining between them. This CDR3 is 13 amino acids long. In DNA form, the CDR3 reads TGTGCCAGCAGTCTGGGCCCCCCCTACGAGCAGTACTTC. It codes for CASSLGPPYEQYF.

This rearrangement joins TRBV5-4 to TRBJ1-1, with D unclear. Looked up from germline, CDR1 is SGHNT and CDR2 is YYREEE (reference sequence). The V end lost 2 bases, the J end lost 9 bases, and 8 bases lay between the germline ends. This CDR3 region has 11 residues. CDR3 sequence (DNA): TGTGCCAGCAGCTTTGCCGGGAAAGCTTTCTTT. It is translated as CASSFAGKAFF.

V is TRBV6-1 and J is TRBJ2-1; D is possibly TRBD2 (7 bases). Germline CDR1 MNHNS, CDR2 SASEGT. The germline V and J ends were trimmed by 1 base and 10 bases, with 23 bases remaining between them. This CDR3 is 17 amino acids long. The CDR3 DNA reads TGTGCCAGCAGTGAAGAGTATTCGGGGGGCCGCCCCGACGAGCAGTTCTTC. This codes for CASSEEYSGGRPDEQFF.

The chain couples TRBV27 to TRBJ2-7; TRBD1 matches 7 bases. Germline-derived CDR1 and CDR2 are MNHEY and SMNVEV (reference sequence). The CDR3 covers 13 residues. Trimming took 7 bases from V and 3 from J; bases not matched to a gene: 6. The DNA of the CDR3 is TGTGCCAGCAATAACAGGGGCGGCTACGAGCAGTACTTC. This gives the protein CASNNRGGYEQYF.

V gene TRBV5-1 combines with J gene TRBJ2-7; D perhaps matches TRBD1 (5 bases). Germline V gives CDR1 SGHRS, CDR2 YFSETQ. CDR3 size: 14 residues. V was cut by 2 bases and J by 2 bases, with 11 bases left in between. The DNA for the CDR3 is TGCGCCAGCAGCTTAAGGCAGGGCCCCTACGAGCAGTACTTC. Translated: CASSLRQGPYEQYF.

The chain uses TRBV24-1 and TRBJ1-5, with D hard to call. Trimming took 4 bases from V and 2 from J, leaving 17 bases between them. The CDR3 covers 17 residues. Per the germline V gene, CDR1 is KGHDR and CDR2 is SFDVKD. The CDR3 reads CATSDPTLREGNQPQHF. The DNA for the CDR3 is TGTGCCACCAGTGACCCCACATTGAGGGAAGGCAATCAGCCCCAGCATTTT.

The chain has TRBV11-2 and TRBJ1-1; 7 positions match TRBD1. Germline CDR1 and CDR2: SGHAT and FQNNGV. The trim removed 5 bases at V and 3 bases at J, leaving 3 bases unmatched. This CDR3 spans 13 amino acids. The CDR3 region is CASSLGQDTEAFF. The CDR3 DNA follows: TGTGCCAGCAGCCTTGGACAGGACACTGAAGCTTTCTTT.

This clone turned up a few times. The chain recombines TRBV9 with TRBJ2-3, with a weak D call TRBD2 (7 bases). The germline V gene has CDR1 SGDLS and CDR2 YYNGEE. CDR3 length: 17 residues. Trimming removed 0 bases at V and 3 bases at J, with 17 bases between. Written as DNA, the CDR3 is TGTGCCAGCAGCGTAGAGGCGGGGGCTATTTGGACAGATACGCAGTATTTT. This translates into CASSVEAGAIWTDTQYF.

This clone was seen a few times. This chain uses TRBV7-6 with TRBJ2-2; D is possibly TRBD1 (6 bases). Trimming pared 5 bases from V and 6 bases from J, leaving 10 bases between. The CDR3 spans 13 residues. The germline CDR1 and CDR2 sequences are SGHVS and FNYEAQ. CDR3 residues: CASSLEGAGELFF. Here the CDR3 DNA reads TGTGCCAGCAGCCTCGAGGGGGCCGGGGAGCTGTTTTTT.

The J gene is TRBJ2-7, the V gene TRBV7-8; D possibly corresponds to TRBD2 (6 bases). From germline, CDR1 is SGHVS and CDR2 FQNEAQ. The CDR3 is made up of 14 amino acids. Deletions cut 4 bases from V and 2 bases from J, with 12 bases between. CDR3 region: CASSWGDFAYEQYF. The CDR3 DNA reads TGTGCCAGCAGCTGGGGGGACTTCGCCTACGAGCAGTACTTC.